This TCR beta chain was profiled in a study of shared T cell receptors in the human thymus. The V end lost 1 base, the J end lost 7 bases, and 17 bases lay between the germline ends. CDR3 length: 16 residues. Germline V gene lookup returns CDR1 MNHEY and CDR2 SVGAGI. Produced via immunoSEQ multiplex PCR; TCRdb's table is partial and in-frame only. The table has some 700,000 clones, over 75% seen once. This sample was shared with a second study, whose subject was human thymus T cells. That investigation notes: The study used thymus tissue resected during corrective heart surgery.

The sequenced sample was thymocytes. The chain is built from TRBV6-5 and TRBJ1-5; D not certain. This sequence originates from a boy less than two years old with a congenital heart defect. The CDR3 loop reads CASSYCPRGYEQPQHF. The CDR3 DNA reads TGTGCCAGCAGTTACTGCCCCCGGGGTTATGAGCAGCCCCAGCATTTT.